This TCR beta chain was identified in a study of shared T cell receptors in the human thymus. V was pared by 3 bases and J by 2 bases, with 2 bases between. Per germline, CDR1 LNHDA and CDR2 SQIVND (reference sequence). CDR3 length: 12 residues. Assay used: immunoSEQ multiplex PCR; TCRdb lists only in-frame clones, some missing. This sample has about 380,000 clones, with roughly 94% found just once. This clone appeared a few times. At the DNA level, this CDR3 is encoded by other sequences in the same sample as well. Sample: thymocytes. The J gene is TRBJ1-5, the V gene TRBV19; D unresolved. This TCR came from a human donor. The CDR3 reads CASSMGNQPQHF. In DNA form, the CDR3 reads TGTGCCAGTAGTATGGGCAATCAGCCCCAGCATTTT.